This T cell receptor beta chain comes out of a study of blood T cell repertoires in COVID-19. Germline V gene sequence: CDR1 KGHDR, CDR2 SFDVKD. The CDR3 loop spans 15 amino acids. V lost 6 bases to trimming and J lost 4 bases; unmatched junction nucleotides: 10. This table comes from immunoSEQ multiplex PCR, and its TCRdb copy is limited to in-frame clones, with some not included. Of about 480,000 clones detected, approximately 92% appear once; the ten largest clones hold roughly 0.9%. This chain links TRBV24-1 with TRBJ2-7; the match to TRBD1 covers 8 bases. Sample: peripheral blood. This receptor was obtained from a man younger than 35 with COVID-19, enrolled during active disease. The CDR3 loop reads CATSIGQGIEYEQYF. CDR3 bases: TGTGCCACCAGTATAGGACAGGGAATAGAGTACGAGCAGTACTTC.